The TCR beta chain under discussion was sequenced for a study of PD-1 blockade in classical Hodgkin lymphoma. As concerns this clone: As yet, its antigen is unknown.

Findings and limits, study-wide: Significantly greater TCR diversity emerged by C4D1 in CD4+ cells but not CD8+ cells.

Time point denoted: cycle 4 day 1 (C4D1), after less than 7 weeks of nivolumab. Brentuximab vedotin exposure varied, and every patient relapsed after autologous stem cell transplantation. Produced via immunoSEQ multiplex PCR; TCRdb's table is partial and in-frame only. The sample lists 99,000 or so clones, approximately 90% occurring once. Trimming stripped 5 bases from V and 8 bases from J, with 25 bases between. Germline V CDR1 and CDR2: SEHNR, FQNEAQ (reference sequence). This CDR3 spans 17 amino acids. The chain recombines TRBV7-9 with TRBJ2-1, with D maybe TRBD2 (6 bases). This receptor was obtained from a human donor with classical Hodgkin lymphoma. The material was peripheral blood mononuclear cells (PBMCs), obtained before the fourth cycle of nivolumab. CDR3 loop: CASSPERVRELNDEQFF. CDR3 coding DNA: TGTGCCAGCAGCCCGGAAAGGGTCCGGGAGTTGAACGATGAGCAGTTCTTC.